This is a list of T cell receptor beta chains from one sample in a study of shared clonotypes between healthy human individuals. This table comes from immunoSEQ multiplex PCR, and its TCRdb copy is limited to in-frame clones, with some not included. The sample has some 690,000 clones; less than 95% are singletons. Source material: memory CD8+ T cells from PBMCs. These receptors all stem from a man between 18 and 29 years old in good health. Some clones in this sample may be carry-over from other donors' samples. Both conserved end residues are part of each CDR3. Fields, in order: D gene, J gene, V gene, clone size, CDR3 protein, CDR3 DNA. D genes are given only for firm matches. Not all rows give a size; the values are once, few, many and, for expanded clones, a class.

- TRBJ2-7 TRBV9 - CASSPSGPRDEQYF TGTGCCAGCAGCCCCTCCGGCCCTCGCGACGAGCAGTACTTC
- TRBJ2-5 TRBV6-5 - CARLRETQYF TGTGCCAGATTACGAGAGACCCAGTACTTC
- TRBJ2-1 TRBV5-4 - CASSSPYNEQFF TGTGCCAGCAGCTCCCCATACAATGAGCAGTTCTTC
TRBD2 TRBJ2-1 TRBV4-1 - CASSTGRVNEQFF TGCGCCAGCAGCACCGGGAGGGTCAATGAGCAGTTCTTC
TRBD1 TRBJ1-2 TRBV18 - CASSLEGQGVFNYGYTF TGTGCCAGCTCACTTGAAGGACAGGGAGTTTTTAACTATGGCTACACCTTC
TRBD1 TRBJ2-7 TRBV7-6 - CASSPGTGVYEQYF TGTGCCAGCAGTCCCGGGACAGGTGTTTACGAGCAGTACTTC
- TRBJ1-5 TRBV28 - CASSADSLGGQPQHF TGTGCCAGCAGTGCGGACAGTTTAGGGGGTCAGCCCCAGCATTTT
- TRBJ2-5 TRBV7-2 - CASRSRTEQETQYF TGTGCCAGCAGATCTAGGACGGAACAAGAGACCCAGTACTTC
- TRBJ1-2 TRBV5-1 - CASRESLRLSNYGYTF TGCGCCAGCAGGGAATCGCTGAGGCTATCTAACTATGGCTACACCTTC
- TRBJ2-1 TRBV5-1 once CASRGVRRYNEQFF TGCGCCAGCAGGGGGGTCAGGCGGTACAATGAGCAGTTCTTC
TRBD1 TRBJ2-1 TRBV27 once CASSLSDREQFF TGTGCCAGCAGTTTATCGGACAGGGAGCAGTTCTTC
- TRBJ1-5 TRBV2 - CASRGSGQPQHF TGTGCCAGCAGAGGGTCCGGTCAGCCCCAGCATTTT
TRBD1 TRBJ1-5 TRBV28 - CASSLDLGDRGGGQPQHF TGTGCCAGCAGTTTAGATCTAGGCGACAGGGGAGGCGGTCAGCCCCAGCATTTT
- TRBJ2-2 TRBV11-2 - CASSLVSTGELFF TGTGCCAGCAGCTTAGTCTCCACCGGGGAGCTGTTTTTT
- TRBJ2-7 TRBV5-4 - CASSKTWDSGSYEQYF TGTGCCAGCAGCAAGACTTGGGACAGCGGGTCCTACGAGCAGTACTTC
- TRBJ2-7 TRBV7-9 - CASSQRGGGGGNEQYF TGTGCCAGCAGCCAAAGAGGGGGCGGCGGGGGTAACGAGCAGTACTTC
- TRBJ1-1 TRBV29-1 few CSAGRALNTEAFF TGCAGCGCCGGACGGGCCCTGAACACTGAAGCTTTCTTT
TRBD2 TRBJ2-1 TRBV2 - CATRGGLASSEQFF TGTGCCACCAGGGGAGGACTAGCATCGAGTGAGCAGTTCTTC
TRBD2 TRBJ2-1 TRBV28 - CASSPAGGPGDEQFF TGTGCCAGCAGTCCAGCGGGAGGGCCTGGGGATGAGCAGTTCTTC
- TRBJ1-5 TRBV7-2 once CASSLVEQWGNQPQHF TGTGCCAGCAGCTTAGTGGAACAGTGGGGCAATCAGCCCCAGCATTTT
- TRBJ2-7 TRBV25-1 - CASSETRGWYEQYF TGTGCCAGCAGTGAAACCAGGGGCTGGTACGAGCAGTACTTC
- TRBJ2-2 TRBV9 many CASSASGELFF TGTGCCAGCAGCGCCAGCGGGGAGCTGTTTTTT
- TRBJ1-1 TRBV7-2 - CASSLFYPRDESYTEAFF TGTGCCAGCAGCCTATTCTACCCCAGGGACGAGTCTTACACTGAAGCTTTCTTT
- TRBJ2-1 TRBV27 - CASSLSPAGNEQFF TGTGCCAGCAGTTTATCTCCGGCAGGGAATGAGCAGTTCTTC
TRBD1 TRBJ2-2 TRBV10-3 - CAASGGEDTGELFF TGTGCCGCTTCAGGGGGCGAGGACACCGGGGAGCTGTTTTTT
TRBD1 TRBJ1-5 TRBV28 - CASSRDRAYQPQHF TGTGCCAGCTCCAGGGACAGGGCCTATCAGCCCCAGCATTTT
TRBD1 TRBJ2-4 TRBV11-2 once CASSLLTGTAKNIQYF TGTGCCAGCAGTCTACTGACAGGGACGGCCAAAAACATTCAGTACTTC
TRBD2 TRBJ2-7 TRBV5-1 - CASSLLAGEGEQYF TGCGCCAGCAGCTTGCTAGCGGGAGAAGGGGAGCAGTACTTC
- TRBJ2-7 TRBV14 - CASSPLTGFSYEQYF TGTGCCAGCAGCCCTCTTACAGGCTTCTCCTACGAGCAGTACTTC
- TRBJ2-7 TRBV28 - CASSFSGGTGSPYEQYF TGTGCCAGCAGTTTCTCGGGAGGGACAGGGAGCCCCTACGAGCAGTACTTC
- TRBJ2-5 TRBV9 - CASSVDLQETQYF TGTGCCAGCAGCGTAGACCTCCAAGAGACCCAGTACTTC
- TRBJ2-5 TRBV4-3 - CASSPDGGGVETQYF TGCGCCAGCAGCCCGGACGGTGGTGGAGTAGAGACCCAGTACTTC
- TRBJ1-1 TRBV7-9 once CASSLVRRMNTEAFF TGTGCCAGCAGCTTAGTTCGCAGGATGAACACTGAAGCTTTCTTT
TRBD2 TRBJ2-7 TRBV11-2 - CASSQTSGPRYEQYF TGTGCCAGCAGCCAGACTAGCGGGCCGCGGTACGAGCAGTACTTC
TRBD1 TRBJ2-7 TRBV30 - CAWSGNNRGLASYEQYF TGTGCCTGGAGTGGAAATAACAGGGGGCTAGCCTCCTACGAGCAGTACTTC
- TRBJ2-5 TRBV6-5 - CASRSGWAETQYF TGTGCCAGCAGGTCTGGGTGGGCGGAGACCCAGTACTTC
- TRBJ2-5 TRBV4-1 - CASSQKGRETQYF TGCGCCAGCAGCCAAAAGGGGCGAGAGACCCAGTACTTC
TRBD1 TRBJ1-2 TRBV5-6 - CASSKGQYGYTF TGTGCCAGCAGCAAGGGACAGTATGGCTACACCTTC
TRBD2 TRBJ2-1 TRBV28 - CASSSPTSGNLGFF TGTGCCAGCAGTTCCCCCACTAGCGGGAACTTAGGGTTCTTC
- TRBJ1-1 TRBV30 - CAWVRVPVSEAFF TGTGCCTGGGTCAGGGTACCCGTATCTGAAGCTTTCTTT
TRBD2 TRBJ2-7 TRBV6-5 - CASSYLAGGFYEQYF TGTGCCAGCAGTTACTTGGCGGGGGGCTTTTACGAGCAGTACTTC
- TRBJ2-1 TRBV7-2 - CASSLASSATGYNEQFF TGTGCCAGCAGCTTAGCGTCGTCAGCGACAGGATATAATGAGCAGTTCTTC
TRBD2 TRBJ2-7 TRBV30 - CAWSEELANYEQYF TGTGCCTGGAGTGAAGAACTAGCGAATTACGAGCAGTACTTC
TRBD2 TRBJ2-3 TRBV29-1 - CSVEWAGDFTDTQYF TGCAGCGTTGAATGGGCGGGGGACTTCACAGATACGCAGTATTTT
TRBD2 TRBJ2-1 TRBV25-1 - CASSKKKEREKCDEQFF TGTGCCAGCAGTAAGAAAAAAGAGCGGGAGAAGTGTGATGAGCAGTTCTTC
- TRBJ2-2 TRBV7-6 few CASSLVGVRETGELFF TGTGCCAGCAGCTTAGTTGGGGTTCGAGAGACCGGGGAGCTGTTTTTT
- TRBJ1-2 TRBV19 once CASSGDFYGYTF TGTGCCAGTAGTGGGGACTTTTATGGCTACACCTTC
- TRBJ2-7 TRBV18 - CASSFGSYEQYF TGTGCCAGCTCCTTCGGAAGCTACGAGCAGTACTTC
TRBD1 TRBJ1-1 TRBV7-9 - CASSLDRVNTEAFF TGTGCCAGCAGCCTCGACAGGGTGAACACTGAAGCTTTCTTT
- TRBJ2-1 TRBV11-3 once CASSSTVVPYNEQFF TGTGCCAGCAGCTCGACAGTTGTACCCTACAATGAGCAGTTCTTC